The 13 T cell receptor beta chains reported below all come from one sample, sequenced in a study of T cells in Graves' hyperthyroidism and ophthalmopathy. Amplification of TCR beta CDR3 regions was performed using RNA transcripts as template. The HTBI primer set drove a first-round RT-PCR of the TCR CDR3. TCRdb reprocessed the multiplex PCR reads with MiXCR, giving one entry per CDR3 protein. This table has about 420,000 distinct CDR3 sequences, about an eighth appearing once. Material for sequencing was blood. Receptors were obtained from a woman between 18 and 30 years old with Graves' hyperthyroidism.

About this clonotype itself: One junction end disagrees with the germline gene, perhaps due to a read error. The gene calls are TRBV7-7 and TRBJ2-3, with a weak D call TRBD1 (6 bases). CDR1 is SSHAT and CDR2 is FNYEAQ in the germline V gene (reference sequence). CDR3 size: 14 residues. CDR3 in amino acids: CASSRTVGTDTQYF. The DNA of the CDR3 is TGTGCTAGCAGTCGGACAGTAGGCACAGATACGCAGTATTTT. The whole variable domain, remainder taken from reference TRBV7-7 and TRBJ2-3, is GAGVSQSPRYKVTKRGQDVTLRCDPISSHATLYWYQQALGQGPEFLTYFNYEAQPDKSGLPSDRFSAERPEGSISTLTIQRTEQRDSAMYRCASSRTVGTDTQYFGPGTRLTVL.

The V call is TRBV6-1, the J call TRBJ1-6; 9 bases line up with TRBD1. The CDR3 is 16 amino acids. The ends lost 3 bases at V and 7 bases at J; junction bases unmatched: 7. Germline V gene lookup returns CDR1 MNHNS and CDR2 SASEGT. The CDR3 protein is CASSEPAGQGNSPLHF. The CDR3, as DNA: TGTGCCAGCAGTGAGCCGGCCGGACAGGGGAATTCACCCCTCCACTTT.

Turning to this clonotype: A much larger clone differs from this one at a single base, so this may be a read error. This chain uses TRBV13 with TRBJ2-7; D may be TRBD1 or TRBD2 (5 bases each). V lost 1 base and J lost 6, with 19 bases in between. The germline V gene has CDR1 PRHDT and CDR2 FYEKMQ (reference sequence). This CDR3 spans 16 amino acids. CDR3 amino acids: CASSLAMSLVGGEQYF. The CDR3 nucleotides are TGTGCCAGCAGCTTAGCGATGTCTCTAGTTGGGGGCGAGCAGTACTTC.

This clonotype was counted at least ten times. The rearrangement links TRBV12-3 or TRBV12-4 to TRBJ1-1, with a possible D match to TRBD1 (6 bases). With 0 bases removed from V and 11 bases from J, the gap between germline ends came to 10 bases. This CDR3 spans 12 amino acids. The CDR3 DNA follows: TGTGCCAGCAGTTTAGCGGGGGGCAAGGCTTTCTTT. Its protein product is CASSLAGGKAFF.

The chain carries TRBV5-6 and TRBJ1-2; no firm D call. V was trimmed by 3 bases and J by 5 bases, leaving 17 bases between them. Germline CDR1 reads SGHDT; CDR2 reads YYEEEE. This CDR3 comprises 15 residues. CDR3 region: CASSSAGQAFYGYTF. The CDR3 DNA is TGTGCCAGCAGCTCCGCGGGTCAGGCTTTTTATGGCTACACCTTC.

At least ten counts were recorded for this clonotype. The CDR3 spells CASSGLGRGFDGYTF. The CDR3 coding sequence is TGTGCCAGCAGTGGATTAGGACGTGGTTTCGATGGCTACACCTTC. The chain combines TRBV28 with TRBJ1-2; D remains ambiguous. The length of the CDR3 is 15 residues. Germline V CDR1 and CDR2: MDHEN, SYDVKM. Between the trimmed V and J ends, which lost 5 bases and 6 bases, there was a span of 19 bases.

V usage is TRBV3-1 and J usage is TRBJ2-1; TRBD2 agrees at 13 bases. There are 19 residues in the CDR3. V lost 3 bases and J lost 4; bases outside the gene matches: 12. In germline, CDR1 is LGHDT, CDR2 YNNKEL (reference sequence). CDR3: CASSHYQGLAGLRYNEQFF. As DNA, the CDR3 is TGTGCCAGCAGCCATTACCAGGGACTAGCGGGATTACGATACAATGAGCAGTTCTTC.

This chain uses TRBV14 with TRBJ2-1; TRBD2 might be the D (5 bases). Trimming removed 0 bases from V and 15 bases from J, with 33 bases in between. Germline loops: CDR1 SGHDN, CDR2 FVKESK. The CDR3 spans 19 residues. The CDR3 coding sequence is TGTGCCAGCAGCCAAGATCTACTTCTTGAGGGTTCAACTTACATCGGGGTGTTCTTC. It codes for CASSQDLLLEGSTYIGVFF.

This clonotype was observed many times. The CDR3 nucleotides are TGTGCCAGCAGCGTAGTATCGGGACAAGGTGAAGCTTTCTTT. Translation: CASSVVSGQGEAFF. This chain connects TRBV9 to TRBJ1-1; D possibly corresponds to TRBD1 (6 bases). Trimming pared 0 bases from V and 7 bases from J, leaving 13 bases between. The CDR3 is 14 residues long. Germline lookup yields CDR1 SGDLS and CDR2 YYNGEE.

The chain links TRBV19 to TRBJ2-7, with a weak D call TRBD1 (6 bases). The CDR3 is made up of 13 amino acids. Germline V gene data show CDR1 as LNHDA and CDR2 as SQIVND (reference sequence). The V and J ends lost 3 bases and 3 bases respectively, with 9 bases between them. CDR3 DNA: TGTGCCAGTAGTATCTACAGGGACTACGAGCAGTACTTC. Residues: CASSIYRDYEQYF.

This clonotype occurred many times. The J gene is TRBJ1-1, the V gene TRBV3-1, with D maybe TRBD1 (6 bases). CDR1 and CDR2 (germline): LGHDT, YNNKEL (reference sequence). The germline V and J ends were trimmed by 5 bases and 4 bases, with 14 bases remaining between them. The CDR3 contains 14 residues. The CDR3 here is CASSGYGGLTEAFF. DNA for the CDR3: TGTGCCAGCAGCGGGTATGGGGGGCTCACTGAAGCTTTCTTT.

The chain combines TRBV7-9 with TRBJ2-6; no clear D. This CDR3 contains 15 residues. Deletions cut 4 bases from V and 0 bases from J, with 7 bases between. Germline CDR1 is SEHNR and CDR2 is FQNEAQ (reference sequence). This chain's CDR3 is CASSSTFSGANVLTF. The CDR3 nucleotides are TGTGCCAGCAGCTCGACGTTCTCTGGGGCCAACGTCCTGACTTTC.

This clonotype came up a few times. The CDR3: CASSFRQVGGYTF. CDR3 nucleotides: TGTGCCAGCAGCTTTCGACAGGTCGGCGGCTACACCTTC. The chain couples TRBV7-2 to TRBJ1-2, with a weak D call TRBD1 (6 bases). With 3 bases removed from V and 8 bases from J, the gap between germline ends came to 13 bases. The CDR3 sequence is 13 residues long. Germline CDR1 and CDR2: SGHTA and FQGNSA.